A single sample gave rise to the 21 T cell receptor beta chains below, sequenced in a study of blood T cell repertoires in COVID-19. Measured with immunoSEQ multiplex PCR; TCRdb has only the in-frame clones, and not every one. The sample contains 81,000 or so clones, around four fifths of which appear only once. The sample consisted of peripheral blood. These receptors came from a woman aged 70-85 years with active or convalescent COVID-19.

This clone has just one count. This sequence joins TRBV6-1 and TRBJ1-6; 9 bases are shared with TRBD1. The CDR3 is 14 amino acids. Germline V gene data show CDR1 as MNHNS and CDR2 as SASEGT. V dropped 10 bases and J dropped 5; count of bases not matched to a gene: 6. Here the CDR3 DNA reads TGTGCCACGAGCCGGGACAGGGATAATTCACCCCTCCACTTT. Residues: CATSRDRDNSPLHF.

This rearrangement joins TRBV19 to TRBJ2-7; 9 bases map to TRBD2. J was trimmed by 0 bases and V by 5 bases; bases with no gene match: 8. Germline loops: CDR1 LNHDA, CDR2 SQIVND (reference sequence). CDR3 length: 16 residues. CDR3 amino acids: CASSPIAGASSYEQYF. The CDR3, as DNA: TGTGCCAGTAGTCCCATAGCGGGGGCAAGCTCCTACGAGCAGTACTTC.

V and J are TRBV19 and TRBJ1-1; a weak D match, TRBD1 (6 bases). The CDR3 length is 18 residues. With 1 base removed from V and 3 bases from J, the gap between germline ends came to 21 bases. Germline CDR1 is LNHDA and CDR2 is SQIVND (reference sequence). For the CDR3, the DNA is TGTGCCAGTAGTATAGTTACGGGACACCGAAGGGGACACACTGAAGCTTTCTTT. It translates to CASSIVTGHRRGHTEAFF. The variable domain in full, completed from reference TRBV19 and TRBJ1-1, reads DGGITQSPKYLFRKEGQNVTLSCEQNLNHDAMYWYRQDPGQGLRLIYYSQIVNDFQKGDIAEGYSVSREKKESFPLTVTSAQKNPTAFYLCASSIVTGHRRGHTEAFFGQGTRLTVV.

CDR3 sequence (DNA): TGTGCCAGCAGCTATGACCAGGGGGCCGGCACAGATACGCAGTATTTT. This codes for CASSYDQGAGTDTQYF. V is TRBV9 and J is TRBJ2-3, with 8 bases aligning to TRBD1. This CDR3 has 16 amino acids. V trimming: 4 bases; J trimming: 1 base; junction bases outside the gene matches: 8. Germline loops: CDR1 SGDLS, CDR2 YYNGEE.

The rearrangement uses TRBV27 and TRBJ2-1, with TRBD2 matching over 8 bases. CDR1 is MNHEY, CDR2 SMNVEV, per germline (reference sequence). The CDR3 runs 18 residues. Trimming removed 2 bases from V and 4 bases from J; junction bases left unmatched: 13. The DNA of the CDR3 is TGTGCCAGCAGTTTAAGATTCCCCTCAGCGGGGGTATACAATGAGCAGTTCTTC. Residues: CASSLRFPSAGVYNEQFF.

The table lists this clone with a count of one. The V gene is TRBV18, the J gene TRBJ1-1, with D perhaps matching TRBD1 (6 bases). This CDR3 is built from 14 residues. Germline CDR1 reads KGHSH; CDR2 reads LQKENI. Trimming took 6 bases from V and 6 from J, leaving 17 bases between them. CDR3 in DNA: TGTGCCAGCTCCCCTCAGACAGGTCTTCCTGAAGCTTTCTTT. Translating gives CASSPQTGLPEAFF.

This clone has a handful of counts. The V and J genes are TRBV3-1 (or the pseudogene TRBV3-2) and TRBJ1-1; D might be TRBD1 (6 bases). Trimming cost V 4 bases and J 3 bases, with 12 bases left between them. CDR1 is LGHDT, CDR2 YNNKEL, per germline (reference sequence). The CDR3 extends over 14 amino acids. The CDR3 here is CASSRTAADTEAFF. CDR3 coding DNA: TGTGCCAGCAGCCGGACAGCAGCGGACACTGAAGCTTTCTTT.

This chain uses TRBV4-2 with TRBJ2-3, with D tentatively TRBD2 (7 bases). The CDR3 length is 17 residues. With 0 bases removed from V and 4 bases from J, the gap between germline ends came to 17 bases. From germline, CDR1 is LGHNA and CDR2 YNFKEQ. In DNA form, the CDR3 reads TGTGCCAGCAGCCAAGAGGAGCGGGGAGGGGGAGCAGATACGCAGTATTTT. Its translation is CASSQEERGGGADTQYF.

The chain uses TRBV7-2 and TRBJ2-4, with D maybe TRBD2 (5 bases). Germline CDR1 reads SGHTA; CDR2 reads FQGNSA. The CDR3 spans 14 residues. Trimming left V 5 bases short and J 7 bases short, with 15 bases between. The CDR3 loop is CASSAGSPANIQYF. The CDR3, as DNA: TGTGCCAGCAGCGCGGGTTCGCCGGCCAACATTCAGTACTTC.

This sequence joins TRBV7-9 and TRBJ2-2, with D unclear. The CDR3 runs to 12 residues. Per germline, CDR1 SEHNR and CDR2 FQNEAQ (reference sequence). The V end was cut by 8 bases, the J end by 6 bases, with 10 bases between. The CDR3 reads CASLVVAGELFF. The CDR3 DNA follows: TGTGCCAGCCTAGTTGTCGCCGGGGAGCTGTTTTTT.

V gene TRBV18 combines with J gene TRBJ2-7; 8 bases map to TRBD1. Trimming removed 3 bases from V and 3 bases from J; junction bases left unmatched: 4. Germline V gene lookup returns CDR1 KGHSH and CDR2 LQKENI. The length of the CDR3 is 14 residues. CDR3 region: CASSPSTGVYEQYF. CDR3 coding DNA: TGTGCCAGCTCACCTTCGACAGGGGTCTACGAGCAGTACTTC.

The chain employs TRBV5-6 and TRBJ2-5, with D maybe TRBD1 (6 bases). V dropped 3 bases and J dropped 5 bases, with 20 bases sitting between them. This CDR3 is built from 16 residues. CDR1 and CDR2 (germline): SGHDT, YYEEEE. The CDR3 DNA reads TGTGCCAGCAGCTCCAGCAAACACAGGGACGGGGAGACCCAGTACTTC. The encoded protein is CASSSSKHRDGETQYF.

The DNA of the CDR3 is TGTGCCAGCAGGGGCGGGGGGGTGCATTACGAGCAGTACTTC. As protein: CASRGGGVHYEQYF. This chain joins TRBV28 and TRBJ2-7; 9 bases are a match to TRBD2. Trimming removed 6 bases from V and 4 bases from J; junction bases left unmatched: 7. The CDR3 sequence is 14 residues long. Germline CDR1 reads MDHEN; CDR2 reads SYDVKM.

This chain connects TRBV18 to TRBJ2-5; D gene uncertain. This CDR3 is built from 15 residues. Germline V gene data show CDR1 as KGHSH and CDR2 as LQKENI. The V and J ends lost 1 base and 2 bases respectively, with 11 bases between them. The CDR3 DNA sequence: TGTGCCAGCTCACCACTTCCCAACACACAAGAGACCCAGTACTTC. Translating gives CASSPLPNTQETQYF.

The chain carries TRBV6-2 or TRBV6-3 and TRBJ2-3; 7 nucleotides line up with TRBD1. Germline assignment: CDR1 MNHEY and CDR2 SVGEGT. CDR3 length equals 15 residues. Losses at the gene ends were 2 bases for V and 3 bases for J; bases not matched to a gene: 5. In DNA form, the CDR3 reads TGTGCCAGCAGTTACGGACAGGCGGTTACAGATACGCAGTATTTT. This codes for CASSYGQAVTDTQYF.

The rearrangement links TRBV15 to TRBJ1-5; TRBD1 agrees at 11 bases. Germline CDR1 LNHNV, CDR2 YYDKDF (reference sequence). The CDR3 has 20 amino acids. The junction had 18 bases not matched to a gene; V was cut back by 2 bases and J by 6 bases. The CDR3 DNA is TGTGCCACCAGCAGATACACGAGGTGGACAGGGGGCGGTGGATTTCAGCCCCAGCATTTT. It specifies CATSRYTRWTGGGGFQPQHF.

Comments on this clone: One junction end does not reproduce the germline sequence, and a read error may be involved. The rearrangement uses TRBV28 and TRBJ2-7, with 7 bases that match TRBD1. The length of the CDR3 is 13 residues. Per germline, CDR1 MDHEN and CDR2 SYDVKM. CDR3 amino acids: CASSPRTGTGMFF. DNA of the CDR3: TGTGCCAGCAGTCCGCGGACAGGTACGGGGATGTTCTTC.

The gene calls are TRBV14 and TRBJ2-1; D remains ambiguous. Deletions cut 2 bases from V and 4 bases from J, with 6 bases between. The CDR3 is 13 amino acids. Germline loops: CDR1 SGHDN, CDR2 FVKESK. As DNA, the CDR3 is TGTGCCAGCAGCCAAAATCGTTACAATGAGCAGTTCTTC. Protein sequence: CASSQNRYNEQFF.

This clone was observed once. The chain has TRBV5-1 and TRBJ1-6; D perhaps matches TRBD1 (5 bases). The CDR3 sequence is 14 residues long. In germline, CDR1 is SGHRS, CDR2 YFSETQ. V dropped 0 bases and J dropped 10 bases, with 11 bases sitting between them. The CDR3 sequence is CASSLAQGGSPLHF. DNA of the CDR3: TGCGCCAGCAGCTTGGCGCAGGGAGGCTCACCCCTCCACTTT.

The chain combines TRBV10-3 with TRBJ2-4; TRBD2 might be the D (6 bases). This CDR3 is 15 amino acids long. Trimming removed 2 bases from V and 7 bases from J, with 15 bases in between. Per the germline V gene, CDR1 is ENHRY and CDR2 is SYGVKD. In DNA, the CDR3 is TGTGCCATCAGTGAGCCGGCGGGGAACAGGAACATTCAGTACTTC. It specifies CAISEPAGNRNIQYF.

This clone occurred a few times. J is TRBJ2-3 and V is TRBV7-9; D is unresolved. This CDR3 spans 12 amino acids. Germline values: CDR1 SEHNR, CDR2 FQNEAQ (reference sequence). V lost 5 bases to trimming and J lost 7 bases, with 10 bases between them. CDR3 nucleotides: TGTGCCAGCAGCCGACTCCTGAATACGCAGTATTTT. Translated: CASSRLLNTQYF.